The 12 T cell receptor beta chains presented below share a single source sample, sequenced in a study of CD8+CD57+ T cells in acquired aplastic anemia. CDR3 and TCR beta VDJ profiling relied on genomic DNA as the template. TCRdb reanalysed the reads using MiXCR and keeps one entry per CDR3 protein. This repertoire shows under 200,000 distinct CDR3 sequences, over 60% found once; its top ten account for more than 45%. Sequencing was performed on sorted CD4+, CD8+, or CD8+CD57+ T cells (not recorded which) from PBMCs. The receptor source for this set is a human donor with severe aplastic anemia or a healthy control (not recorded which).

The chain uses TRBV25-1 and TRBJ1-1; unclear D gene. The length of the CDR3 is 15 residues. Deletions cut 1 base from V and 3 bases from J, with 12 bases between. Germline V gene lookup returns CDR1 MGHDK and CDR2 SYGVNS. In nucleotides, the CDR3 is TGTGCCAGCAGTGAATCTTCTGACTCGTACACTGAAGCTTTCTTT. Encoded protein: CASSESSDSYTEAFF. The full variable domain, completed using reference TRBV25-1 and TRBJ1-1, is EADIYQTPRYLVIGTGKKITLECSQTMGHDKMYWYQQDPGMELHLIHYSYGVNSTEKGDLSSESTVSRIRTEHFPLTLESARPSHTSQYLCASSESSDSYTEAFFGQGTRLTVV.

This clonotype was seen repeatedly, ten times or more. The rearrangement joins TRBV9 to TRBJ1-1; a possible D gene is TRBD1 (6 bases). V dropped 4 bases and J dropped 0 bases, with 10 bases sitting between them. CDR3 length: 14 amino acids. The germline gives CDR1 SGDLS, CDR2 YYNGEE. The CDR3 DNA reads TGTGCCAGCAGCCCAGGGACATTGAACACTGAAGCTTTCTTT. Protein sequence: CASSPGTLNTEAFF.

The CDR3 loop reads CASRDNSNQPQHF. For the CDR3, the DNA is TGTGCCTCCAGGGACAATAGCAATCAGCCCCAGCATTTT. The gene calls are TRBV10-3 and TRBJ1-5; tentatively, D is TRBD1 (6 bases). This CDR3 region has 13 residues. Germline V gene data show CDR1 as ENHRY and CDR2 as SYGVKD. V lost 11 bases and J 0 bases, leaving 11 bases between the germline ends.

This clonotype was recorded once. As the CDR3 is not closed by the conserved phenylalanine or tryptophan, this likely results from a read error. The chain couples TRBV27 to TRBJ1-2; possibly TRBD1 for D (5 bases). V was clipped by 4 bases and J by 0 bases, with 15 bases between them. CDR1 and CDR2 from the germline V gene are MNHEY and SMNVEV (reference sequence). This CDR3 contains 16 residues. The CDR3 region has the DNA TGTGCCAGCAGTTCTCTCCGGGGCGATTCTAACTATGGCTACACCTCC. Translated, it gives CASSSLRGDSNYGYTS.

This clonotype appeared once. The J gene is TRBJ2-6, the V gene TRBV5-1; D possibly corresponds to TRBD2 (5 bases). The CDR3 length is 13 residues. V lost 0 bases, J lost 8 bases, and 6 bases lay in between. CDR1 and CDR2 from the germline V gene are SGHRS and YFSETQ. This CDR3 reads CASSLDGTNVLTF. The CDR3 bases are TGCGCCAGCAGCTTGGACGGGACCAACGTCCTGACTTTC.

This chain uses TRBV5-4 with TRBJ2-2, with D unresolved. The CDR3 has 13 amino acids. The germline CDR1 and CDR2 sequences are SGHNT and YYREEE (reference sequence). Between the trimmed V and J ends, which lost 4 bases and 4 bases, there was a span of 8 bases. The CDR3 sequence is CASSIQITGELFF. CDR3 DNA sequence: TGTGCCAGCAGCATACAAATCACCGGGGAGCTGTTTTTT.

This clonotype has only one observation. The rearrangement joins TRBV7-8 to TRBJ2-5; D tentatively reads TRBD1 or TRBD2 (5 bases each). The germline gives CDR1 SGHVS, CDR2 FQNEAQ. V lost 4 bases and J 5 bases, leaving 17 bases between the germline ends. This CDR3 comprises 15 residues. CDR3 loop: CASSSSGTGPETQYF. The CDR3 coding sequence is TGTGCCAGCAGCTCCTCCGGGACCGGGCCGGAGACCCAGTACTTC.

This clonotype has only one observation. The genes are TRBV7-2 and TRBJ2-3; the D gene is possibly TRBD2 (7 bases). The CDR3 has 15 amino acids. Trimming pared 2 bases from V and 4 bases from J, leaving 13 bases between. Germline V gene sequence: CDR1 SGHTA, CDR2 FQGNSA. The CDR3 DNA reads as TGTGCCAGCAGCTTACTCGGCGGGGGCGCAGATACGCAGTATTTT. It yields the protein CASSLLGGGADTQYF. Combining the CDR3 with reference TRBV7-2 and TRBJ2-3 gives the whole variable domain GAGVSQSPSNKVTEKGKDVELRCDPISGHTALYWYRQSLGQGLEFLIYFQGNSAPDKSGLPSDRFSAERTGGSVSTLTIQRTQQEDSAVYLCASSLLGGGADTQYFGPGTRLTVL.

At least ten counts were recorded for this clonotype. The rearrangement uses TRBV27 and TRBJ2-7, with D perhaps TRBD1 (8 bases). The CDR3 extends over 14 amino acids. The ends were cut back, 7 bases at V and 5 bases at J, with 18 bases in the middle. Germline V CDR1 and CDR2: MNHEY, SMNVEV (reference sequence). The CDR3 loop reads CASTQTGGANEQYF. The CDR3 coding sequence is TGTGCCAGCACACAAACAGGGGGGGCCAACGAGCAGTACTTC.

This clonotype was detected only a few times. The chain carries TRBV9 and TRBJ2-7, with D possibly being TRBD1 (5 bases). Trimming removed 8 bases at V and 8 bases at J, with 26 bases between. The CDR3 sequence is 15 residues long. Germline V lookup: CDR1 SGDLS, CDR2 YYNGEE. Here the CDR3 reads CASSMRLLGQAQQYF. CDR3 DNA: TGTGCCAGTAGTATGCGACTCCTCGGACAAGCACAGCAGTACTTC.

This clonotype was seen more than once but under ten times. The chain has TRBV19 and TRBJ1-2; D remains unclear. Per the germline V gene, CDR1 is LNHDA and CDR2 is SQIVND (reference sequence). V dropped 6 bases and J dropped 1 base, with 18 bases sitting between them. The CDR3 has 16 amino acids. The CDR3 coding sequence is TGTGCCAGTAGCCATTTGCCCGGGCCTGATAACTATGGCTACACCTTC. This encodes CASSHLPGPDNYGYTF.

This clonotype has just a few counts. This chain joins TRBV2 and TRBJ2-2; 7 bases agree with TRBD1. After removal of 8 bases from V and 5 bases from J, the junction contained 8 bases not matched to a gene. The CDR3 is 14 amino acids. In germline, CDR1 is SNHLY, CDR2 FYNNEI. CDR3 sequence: CASGGTGETGELFF. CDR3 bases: TGTGCCAGCGGTGGCACAGGGGAAACCGGGGAGCTGTTTTTT.